Following are 25 T cell receptor beta chains from one sample sequenced in a study of blood T cells in healthy people across ages. Primers used in a second PCR of about 6 to 11 cycles were a sample-barcoded 5' primer and a J-beta primer mix. TCRdb re-called the 5' RACE reads through MiXCR, storing one row per CDR3 protein. The data contain about 1.8 million distinct CDR3 sequences, around 50% of them singletons. The specimen sequenced was blood. Receptors were obtained from a woman between 35 and 50 years old in good health.

The genes are TRBV5-1 and TRBJ2-5; tentative D call: TRBD2 (6 bases). CDR1 is SGHRS and CDR2 is YFSETQ in the germline V gene. V was pared by 2 bases and J by 11 bases, with 25 bases between. The CDR3 length is 16 residues. The CDR3 protein is CASSLVLARLSNEQYF. In DNA, the CDR3 is TGCGCCAGCAGCTTAGTCCTAGCGAGGTTGTCTAATGAGCAGTACTTC.

In its sample, this clonotype was seen many times. The chain couples TRBV7-9 to TRBJ2-5; TRBD2 aligns across 10 bases. The germline V gene has CDR1 SEHNR and CDR2 FQNEAQ (reference sequence). Trimming took 5 bases from V and 2 from J; bases not matched to a gene: 5. This CDR3 is built from 15 residues. The CDR3 protein is CASSIQAGGQETQYF. CDR3 bases: TGTGCCAGCAGCATCCAAGCGGGGGGGCAAGAGACCCAGTACTTC.

This clonotype has just one count. The chain employs TRBV15 and TRBJ2-1; 10 nucleotides match TRBD2. The J segment lost 8 bases and the V segment lost 1 base, leaving 5 bases of the junction unmatched. CDR1 LNHNV and CDR2 YYDKDF come from the germline V gene (reference sequence). This CDR3 is built from 15 residues. CDR3 nucleotides: TGTGCCACCAGCAGAGCCAGCGGGGGGGCTTATGAGCAGTTCTTC. It is translated as CATSRASGGAYEQFF.

A few counts support this clonotype. This chain connects TRBV7-2 to TRBJ2-3, with D hard to call. Germline assignment: CDR1 SGHTA and CDR2 FQGNSA. The CDR3 is 14 residues long. With 5 bases removed from V and 3 bases from J, the gap between germline ends came to 12 bases. CDR3 loop: CASSGRVATDTQYF. In DNA, the CDR3 is TGTGCCAGCAGCGGACGGGTGGCAACAGATACGCAGTATTTT.

The CDR3 bases are TGCAGTGCTAGCCCGGGACAGGGGGCTGGCTACACCTTC. Protein product: CSASPGQGAGYTF. The gene calls are TRBV20-1 and TRBJ1-2; 12 nucleotides match TRBD1. Germline CDR1 reads DFQATT; CDR2 reads SNEGSKA (reference sequence). V dropped 3 bases and J dropped 7; count of bases not matched to a gene: 3. CDR3 size: 13 residues.

The chain combines TRBV28 with TRBJ2-7; 10 bases agree with TRBD1. Unmatched junction bases numbered 11, after V lost 5 bases and J lost 7 bases. CDR3 length: 15 amino acids. Germline assignment: CDR1 MDHEN and CDR2 SYDVKM. The CDR3: CASSPDRGPFNEQYF. The CDR3 DNA is TGTGCCAGCAGTCCAGACAGGGGGCCATTCAATGAGCAGTACTTC.

The chain has TRBV28 and TRBJ2-6, with 7 bases lining up with TRBD1. From germline, CDR1 is MDHEN and CDR2 SYDVKM. This CDR3 spans 17 amino acids. Trimming removed 7 bases from V and 0 bases from J; junction bases left unmatched: 9. The CDR3 loop is CASIAGTAYSGANVLTF. CDR3 nucleotides: TGTGCCAGCATTGCAGGGACAGCCTACTCTGGGGCCAACGTCCTGACTTTC.

This clonotype has at least ten counts. The chain uses TRBV29-1 and TRBJ2-5; 7 nucleotides align to TRBD2. The CDR3 is 13 amino acids. Germline loops: CDR1 SQVTM, CDR2 ANQGSEA. V shed 0 bases and J 3 bases; nucleotides not matched to a gene: 1. CDR3 protein: CSVEELAKETQYF. The DNA for the CDR3 is TGCAGCGTTGAAGAACTAGCGAAAGAGACCCAGTACTTC. The whole variable domain, remainder taken from reference TRBV29-1 and TRBJ2-5, is SAVISQKPSRDICQRGTSLTIQCQVDSQVTMMFWYRQQPGQSLTLIATANQGSEATYESGFVIDKFPISRPNLTFSTLTVSNMSPEDSSIYLCSVEELAKETQYFGPGTRLLVL.

This clonotype was seen ten or more times. One junction end does not reproduce the germline sequence, and a read error may be involved. The V and J genes are TRBV12-3 or TRBV12-4 and TRBJ2-1; no clear D gene. The CDR3 contains 11 residues. CDR3 DNA: TGTGCCAGCAGCTTAGTCAATGAGCAGTTCTTC. It translates to CASSLVNEQFF.

There are a few counts of this clonotype. The DNA for the CDR3 is TGTGCCAGCAGGCAGGGTGGGGGCAATCAGCCCCAGCATTTT. Protein product: CASRQGGGNQPQHF. The chain couples TRBV12-3 or TRBV12-4 to TRBJ1-5, with D possibly matching TRBD1 (5 bases). Trimming removed 6 bases at V and 2 bases at J, with 11 bases between. The CDR3 loop spans 14 amino acids.

The chain combines TRBV6-1 with TRBJ2-3; no firm D call. The CDR3 contains 14 residues. With 0 bases removed from V and 3 bases from J, the gap between germline ends came to 7 bases. Germline V gene data show CDR1 as MNHNS and CDR2 as SASEGT. The CDR3 protein is CASSEAGQTDTQYF. For the CDR3, the DNA is TGTGCCAGCAGTGAAGCGGGCCAGACAGATACGCAGTATTTT.

This rearrangement joins TRBV14 to TRBJ1-2, with 7 bases fitting TRBD1. V was pared by 2 bases and J by 6 bases, with 6 bases of the junction left unmatched. The CDR3 runs 14 residues. CDR1 SGHDN and CDR2 FVKESK come from the germline V gene. In DNA form, the CDR3 reads TGTGCCAGCAGCCAAAGACAGGGAACCCATGGCTACACCTTC. It specifies CASSQRQGTHGYTF.

The V and J genes are TRBV27 and TRBJ2-1, with 8 bases that match TRBD1. The CDR3 has 16 amino acids. CDR1 MNHEY and CDR2 SMNVEV come from the germline V gene (reference sequence). V was clipped by 8 bases and J by 1 base; unmatched bases: 10. The CDR3 sequence: CASAPARTGSYNEQFF. The CDR3 DNA is TGTGCCAGCGCCCCGGCCCGGACAGGGTCCTACAATGAGCAGTTCTTC.

This clonotype was seen once. The chain couples TRBV7-2 to TRBJ2-7, with 8 nucleotides matching TRBD1. Matching the DNA end better, TRBJ2-5 makes the J call doubtful. Germline V CDR1 and CDR2: SGHTA, FQGNSA. CDR3 length: 15 residues. The chain's CDR3 is CASSSDRGSGETQYF. The CDR3 region has the DNA TGTGCCAGCAGCTCAGACAGGGGCAGCGGAGAGACCCAGTACTTC.

Points on this clonotype: At one end, the junction sequence differs from germline, possibly due to a read error. The chain recombines TRBV28 with TRBJ2-3, with a possible D match to TRBD2 (7 bases). Germline CDR1 and CDR2: MDHEN and SYDVKM. This CDR3 has 15 residues. CDR3 sequence reads: CASRGGAVGTETQYF. CDR3 coding DNA: TGTGCATCGCGAGGGGGGGCGGTTGGAACAGAGACGCAGTATTTT.

This clonotype was seen a handful of times. This chain connects TRBV6-2 or TRBV6-3 to TRBJ2-5; D possibly corresponds to TRBD1 (6 bases). CDR3 length: 15 residues. V was trimmed by 0 bases and J by 4 bases, leaving 12 bases between them. The germline CDR1 and CDR2 sequences are MNHEY and SVGEGT. The CDR3 DNA sequence: TGTGCCAGCAGTTACTCCGGACAGTGGAGAGAGACCCAGTACTTC. It codes for CASSYSGQWRETQYF.

The chain links TRBV20-1 to TRBJ2-5; D gene ambiguous. From germline, CDR1 is DFQATT and CDR2 SNEGSKA (reference sequence). CDR3 length equals 11 residues. V lost 3 bases to trimming and J lost 5 bases, with 7 bases between them. DNA for the CDR3: TGCAGTGCTAGCTACTTTGAGACCCAGTACTTC. Translated: CSASYFETQYF.

The chain has TRBV6-2 or TRBV6-3 and TRBJ2-1; 7 bases align to TRBD1. Judging by the DNA end, TRBJ2-7 fits better; the J call may be wrong. The CDR3 consists of 16 residues. Germline loops: CDR1 MNHEY, CDR2 SVGEGT. CDR3 bases: TGTGCCAGCAGTTCGCGACAGGGTAACTTTCTCAATGAGCAGTACTTC. Translation gives CASSSRQGNFLNEQYF.

The chain recombines TRBV6-1 with TRBJ2-1; 9 nucleotides agree with TRBD1. The CDR3 has 15 residues. The germline V gene has CDR1 MNHNS and CDR2 SASEGT. The V segment lost 4 bases and the J segment 4 bases; nucleotides outside the gene matches: 5. The CDR3 bases are TGTGCCAGCAGTGGCCGGGACAGGGCGTACAATGAGCAGTTCTTC. Its protein is CASSGRDRAYNEQFF.

This clonotype was picked up many times. V and J are TRBV5-1 and TRBJ2-4, with D possibly being TRBD1 (6 bases). Germline CDR1 reads SGHRS; CDR2 reads YFSETQ. The CDR3 is 17 amino acids. Trimming stripped 2 bases from V and 4 bases from J, with 19 bases between. CDR3: CASSFDQTGTSKNIQYF. DNA for the CDR3: TGCGCCAGCAGCTTCGATCAGACCGGGACATCTAAAAACATTCAGTACTTC.

The CDR3 reads CSVLETGSTF. DNA for the CDR3: TGCAGCGTTTTAGAGACCGGGTCCACCTTC. This chain uses TRBV29-1 with TRBJ1-2; no definite D call. The germline gives CDR1 SQVTM, CDR2 ANQGSEA. Trimming removed 5 bases at V and 13 bases at J, with 14 bases between. There are 10 residues in the CDR3.

The V call is TRBV6-4, the J call TRBJ2-1, with D possibly being TRBD2 (7 bases). Germline CDR1 is MRHNA and CDR2 is SNTAGT. The CDR3 runs 15 residues. V was shortened by 2 bases and J by 2 bases, with 10 bases between the two germline ends. The CDR3 DNA reads TGTGCCAGCAGTGACAGGGGGGGCCCCTACAATGAGCAGTTCTTC. Translation gives CASSDRGGPYNEQFF.

The V gene is TRBV5-1, the J gene TRBJ2-3, with D possibly being TRBD2 (5 bases). The CDR3 has 15 residues. V gave up 4 bases and J gave up 2 bases, with 14 bases separating them. Germline V gene lookup returns CDR1 SGHRS and CDR2 YFSETQ. The CDR3: CASSAGPVSTDTQYF. The DNA of the CDR3 is TGCGCCAGCAGCGCGGGTCCCGTATCCACAGATACGCAGTATTTT.

The chain links TRBV10-2 to TRBJ1-1, with D perhaps TRBD1 (5 bases). Germline assignment: CDR1 WSHSY and CDR2 SAAADI. V gave up 7 bases and J gave up 1 base, with 10 bases separating them. This CDR3 comprises 13 residues. The CDR3 here is CASKGQWNTEAFF. CDR3 nucleotides: TGCGCCAGCAAGGGGCAGTGGAACACTGAAGCTTTCTTT.

The chain combines TRBV7-2 with TRBJ2-5; 13 bases are shared with TRBD2. CDR1 and CDR2 (germline): SGHTA, FQGNSA. CDR3 length: 15 residues. Unmatched junction bases numbered 7, after V lost 7 bases and J lost 5 bases. The CDR3 here is CASNITSGGVETQYF. CDR3 coding DNA: TGTGCCAGCAACATCACTAGCGGGGGGGTGGAGACCCAGTACTTC.